This T cell receptor (beta chain) emerged from a study of cytomegalovirus exposure and HLA in healthy donors. In the study overall: Among the 400 or so donors who were genotyped, around 77% fell in the genetic ancestry cluster that is associated with self-reported Caucasian donors.

In the case of this clone: Its specificity is not known.

The CDR3 loop spans 13 amino acids. V lost 6 bases, J lost 6 bases, and 9 bases stayed unmatched. Germline V gene sequence: CDR1 SGDLS, CDR2 YYNGEE. Study-level points and caveats: Investigators reported approximately 170 TCR beta chains as tied to cytomegalovirus. Later work found that TCR association rates differed between HLA loci; DRB1 had the most and HLA-C the fewest. In a later analysis, productive TCRs from donors in an Asian-associated ancestry cluster reportedly carried fewer N-insertions than the cohort mean.

The PCR used 60 Vbeta and 13 Jbeta primers. Method: immunoSEQ multiplex PCR; TCRdb's copy keeps in-frame clones and lacks some. The sample consists of 75,000 to 80,000 clones, about 78% of them appearing once. The rearrangement links TRBV9 to TRBJ2-7; 7 nucleotides match TRBD1. The specimen was PBMCs. This clonotype was obtained from a man between 35 and 55 years old in good health and CMV-seronegative. CDR3 nucleotides: TGTGCCAGCAACACCAGGGGGACGGGCGAGCAGTACTTC. Residues: CASNTRGTGEQYF.